This note documents a single TCR beta chain sequence. This sample was taken from a study of blood T cell repertoires in COVID-19. Study overall: Material from acute and convalescent COVID-19 was sourced from the United States, Italy and Spain. From T cells, B-cell-depleted T cells, or PBMCs came the material, which was cDNA or gDNA.

How the authors handled the data: Nucleated cell number was recorded as an estimate derived from reference gene primer amplification. Clones were sequenced by immunoSEQ multiplex PCR, and TCRdb holds only the in-frame ones, with some missing. V and J calls and clone size are as listed in that table; D and trimming were resolved from the DNA. This table holds about 350,000 clones, approximately 89% found once. CDR1 and CDR2 from the germline V gene are KGHSH and LQKENI. The CDR3 extends over 13 amino acids. V was shortened by 1 base and J by 5 bases, with 8 bases between the two germline ends. Patients at the Seattle site were enrolled during active infection and followed longitudinally.

The sequencing sample was made of peripheral blood. The sequence was obtained from a woman in her fifties or sixties with COVID-19, enrolled during active disease. The chain uses TRBV18 and TRBJ1-1; D perhaps matches TRBD1 (5 bases). CDR3 in DNA: TGTGCCAGCTCACCACAACCAGGGACTGAAGCTTTCTTT. Its translation: CASSPQPGTEAFF.